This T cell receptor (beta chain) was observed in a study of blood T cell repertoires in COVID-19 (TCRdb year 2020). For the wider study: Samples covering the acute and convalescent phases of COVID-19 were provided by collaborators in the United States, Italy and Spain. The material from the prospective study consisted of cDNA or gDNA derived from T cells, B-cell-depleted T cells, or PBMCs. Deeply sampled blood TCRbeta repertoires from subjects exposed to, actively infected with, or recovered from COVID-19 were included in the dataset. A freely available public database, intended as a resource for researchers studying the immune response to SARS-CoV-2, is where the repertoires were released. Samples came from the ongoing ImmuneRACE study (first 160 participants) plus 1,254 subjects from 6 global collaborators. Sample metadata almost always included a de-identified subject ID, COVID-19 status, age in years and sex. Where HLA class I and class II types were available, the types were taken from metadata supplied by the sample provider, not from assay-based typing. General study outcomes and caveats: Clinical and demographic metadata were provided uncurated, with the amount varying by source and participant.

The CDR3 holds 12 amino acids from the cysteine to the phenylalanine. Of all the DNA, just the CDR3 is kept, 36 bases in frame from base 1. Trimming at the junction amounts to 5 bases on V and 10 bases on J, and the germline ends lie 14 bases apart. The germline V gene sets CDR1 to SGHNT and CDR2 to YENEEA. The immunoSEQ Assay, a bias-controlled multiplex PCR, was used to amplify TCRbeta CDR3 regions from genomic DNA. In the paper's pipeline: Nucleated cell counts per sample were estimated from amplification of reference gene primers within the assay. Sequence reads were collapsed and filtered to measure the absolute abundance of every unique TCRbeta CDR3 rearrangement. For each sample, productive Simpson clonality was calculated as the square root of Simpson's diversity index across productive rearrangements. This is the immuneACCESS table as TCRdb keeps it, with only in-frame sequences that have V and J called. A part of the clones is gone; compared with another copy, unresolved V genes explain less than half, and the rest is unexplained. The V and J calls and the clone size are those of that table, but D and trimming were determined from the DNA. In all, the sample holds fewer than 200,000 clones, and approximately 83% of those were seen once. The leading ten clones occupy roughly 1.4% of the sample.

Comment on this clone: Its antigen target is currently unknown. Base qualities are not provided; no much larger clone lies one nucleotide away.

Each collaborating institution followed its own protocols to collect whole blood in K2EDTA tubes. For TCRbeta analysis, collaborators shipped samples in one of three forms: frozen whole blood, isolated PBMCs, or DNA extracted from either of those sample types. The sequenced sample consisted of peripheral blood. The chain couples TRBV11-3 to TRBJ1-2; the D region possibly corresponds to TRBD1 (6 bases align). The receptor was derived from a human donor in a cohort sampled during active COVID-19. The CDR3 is CASSVDRTTYTF. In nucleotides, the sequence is TGTGCCAGCAGCGTCGACAGGACAACCTACACCTTC.